What follows are 30 T cell receptor beta chains derived from one specimen sequenced in a study of PD-1 blockade in mismatch repair-deficient tumors. TCRdb's table, derived via immunoSEQ multiplex PCR, lists solely in-frame clones and lacks some. The sample consists of about 110,000 clones, 65% to 80% of them appearing once. The sample in question was peripheral blood, obtained just over 59 weeks after starting pembrolizumab. The receptors derive from an adult with mismatch repair-deficient cancer.

This clone has only one observation. J is TRBJ2-2 and V is TRBV29-1, with 10 bases identical to TRBD2. J gave up 0 bases and V 6 bases, and 4 bases lay outside the gene matches. The CDR3 sequence is 15 residues long. Looked up from germline, CDR1 is SQVTM and CDR2 is ANQGSEA. CDR3 in DNA: TGCAGCGTCCGTACTAGCGGGGCGAACACCGGGGAGCTGTTTTTT. It codes for CSVRTSGANTGELFF.

The chain carries TRBV25-1 and TRBJ1-1; 7 nucleotides agree with TRBD1. The CDR3 contains 15 residues. J lost 0 bases, V lost 6 bases, and 7 bases had no gene match. Germline lookup yields CDR1 MGHDK and CDR2 SYGVNS. In nucleotides, the CDR3 is TGTGCCAGCAGCCCCATGACAGGGATGAACACTGAAGCTTTCTTT. Protein product: CASSPMTGMNTEAFF.

The J gene is TRBJ2-5, the V gene TRBV5-1, with a possible D match to TRBD1 (5 bases). The length of the CDR3 is 14 residues. The V gene's germline CDR1 is SGHRS and CDR2 YFSETQ. V lost 2 bases and J 4 bases, leaving 12 bases between the germline ends. CDR3 amino acids: CASSFQGSGETQYF. The CDR3 DNA reads TGCGCCAGCAGCTTTCAGGGTAGTGGAGAGACCCAGTACTTC.

The rearrangement links TRBV30 to TRBJ1-1; weak D call: TRBD1 (5 bases). This CDR3 is built from 13 residues. V was trimmed by 2 bases and J by 1 base, leaving 8 bases between them. The germline V gene has CDR1 GTSNPN and CDR2 SVGIG (reference sequence). The CDR3 DNA is TGTGCCTGGAGTCTAGGGGAGAACACTGAAGCTTTCTTT. Translation gives CAWSLGENTEAFF.

This clone was recorded a few times. The chain couples TRBV15 to TRBJ2-7; a weak D match, TRBD2 (6 bases). The CDR3 is 15 amino acids. Germline V gene lookup returns CDR1 LNHNV and CDR2 YYDKDF (reference sequence). V lost 3 bases, J lost 3 bases, and 15 bases lay in between. CDR3 sequence reads: CATSRTRESRYEQYF. As DNA, the CDR3 is TGTGCCACCAGCAGGACACGGGAGTCTCGCTACGAGCAGTACTTC.

V gene TRBV14 combines with J gene TRBJ1-4; 8 nucleotides line up with TRBD1. The trim removed 5 bases at V and 8 bases at J, leaving 7 bases unmatched. Per germline, CDR1 SGHDN and CDR2 FVKESK. The CDR3 contains 14 residues. DNA of the CDR3: TGTGCCAGCAGCAGGACAGGGCCCGGCGAAAAACTGTTTTTT. Translated: CASSRTGPGEKLFF.

The count of this clone is one. The chain uses TRBV5-6 and TRBJ2-3; 12 bases match TRBD1. In germline, CDR1 is SGHDT, CDR2 YYEEEE. The CDR3 length is 15 residues. V lost 3 bases to trimming and J lost 5 bases; unmatched junction nucleotides: 4. CDR3: CASSSGTGGRDTQYF. The CDR3 DNA is TGTGCCAGCAGCTCCGGGACAGGGGGCCGAGATACGCAGTATTTT.

The V gene is TRBV11-2, the J gene TRBJ2-6; D remains ambiguous. V gave up 7 bases and J gave up 2 bases, with 9 bases separating them. The germline CDR1 and CDR2 sequences are SGHAT and FQNNGV. The CDR3 is made up of 14 amino acids. CDR3 bases: TGTGCCAGCACACGCACGGCTGGGGCCAACGTCCTGACTTTC. This encodes CASTRTAGANVLTF.

In DNA, the CDR3 is TGTGCCAGCAGCTCGGGGGCTGTCCCAGATACGCAGTATTTT. Encoded protein: CASSSGAVPDTQYF. The rearrangement uses TRBV11-2 and TRBJ2-3; TRBD1 or TRBD2 may be the D gene (6 bases each). With 4 bases removed from V and 4 bases from J, the gap between germline ends came to 12 bases. The CDR3 totals 14 residues. From germline, CDR1 is SGHAT and CDR2 FQNNGV.

This clone was picked up one time. The rearrangement uses TRBV12-5 and TRBJ2-1; D call uncertain. The length of the CDR3 is 16 residues. Trimming removed 0 bases from V and 8 bases from J, with 17 bases in between. CDR1 and CDR2 (germline): LGHNT, FRNRAP. The CDR3 nucleotides are TGTGCTAGTGGTTTGGTTCAGGTATTAGAGGCTGATGAGCAGTTCTTC. It codes for CASGLVQVLEADEQFF. Based on the CDR3 plus reference TRBV12-5 and TRBJ2-1, the full variable domain is DARVTQTPRHKVTEMGQEVTMRCQPILGHNTVFWYRQTMMQGLELLAYFRNRAPLDDSGMPKDRFSAEMPDATLATLKIQPSEPRDSAVYFCASGLVQVLEADEQFFGPGTRLTVL.

V and J are TRBV29-1 and TRBJ1-2; D gene unclear. The length of the CDR3 is 11 residues. The V end was cut by 5 bases, the J end by 7 bases, with 11 bases between. In germline, CDR1 is SQVTM, CDR2 ANQGSEA. CDR3 sequence (DNA): TGCAGCGTTTTGGGGTTTGGTGGCTACACCTTC. Residues: CSVLGFGGYTF.

V usage is TRBV4-2 and J usage is TRBJ1-4; TRBD1 might be the D (6 bases). CDR3 size: 14 residues. With 0 bases removed from V and 6 bases from J, the gap between germline ends came to 8 bases. Germline CDR1 LGHNA, CDR2 YNFKEQ. The CDR3 DNA reads TGTGCCAGCAGCCAAGACAGGGGATATGAAAAACTGTTTTTT. This gives the protein CASSQDRGYEKLFF.

The chain joins TRBV6-5 to TRBJ1-4; tentative D call: TRBD1 (6 bases). The V gene lost 2 bases and the J gene lost 3 bases, with 7 bases spanning the gap. The CDR3 extends over 14 amino acids. The germline CDR1 and CDR2 sequences are MNHEY and SVGAGI. Here the CDR3 DNA reads TGTGCCAGCAGTTACGGACAGCCTAATGAAAAACTGTTTTTT. It yields the protein CASSYGQPNEKLFF.

This chain connects TRBV7-3 to TRBJ2-3; the D gene is possibly TRBD2 (6 bases). The germline CDR1 and CDR2 sequences are SGHTA and FQGTGA. Trimming took 3 bases from V and 6 from J, leaving 16 bases between them. The CDR3 consists of 15 residues. For the CDR3, the DNA is TGTGCCAGCAGCTTGGGACGGGGGAGGTCGGATACGCAGTATTTT. Its translation is CASSLGRGRSDTQYF.

This chain joins TRBV7-9 and TRBJ1-1; weak D call: TRBD1 (6 bases). Germline loops: CDR1 SEHNR, CDR2 FQNEAQ (reference sequence). Trimming removed 1 base from V and 0 bases from J, with 9 bases in between. CDR3 length equals 15 residues. CDR3 loop: CASSLGGGMNTEAFF. The CDR3 coding sequence is TGTGCCAGCAGCTTAGGAGGGGGAATGAACACTGAAGCTTTCTTT.

A note on this clone: Germline is not matched at one junction end, which may reflect a read error. V and J are TRBV7-7 and TRBJ2-5; 7 bases map to TRBD1. The CDR3 has 16 amino acids. CDR1 and CDR2 (germline): SSHAT, FNYEAQ (reference sequence). The CDR3 sequence: CASSPGQLPVGETQYF. CDR3 DNA sequence: TGTGCTAGCAGCCCGGGACAGCTCCCCGTTGGGGAGACCCAGTACTTC.

The V and J genes are TRBV6-6 and TRBJ1-2; 10 positions agree with TRBD1. CDR1 is MNHNY, CDR2 SVGAGI, per germline (reference sequence). J lost 1 base, V lost 6 bases, and 5 bases had no gene match. The CDR3 is 15 residues long. The CDR3 bases are TGTGCCAGCAGCGGCCGGGACAGGGGTAACTATGGCTACACCTTC. Translating it yields CASSGRDRGNYGYTF.

The V gene is TRBV15, the J gene TRBJ1-1; 7 nucleotides match TRBD1. The CDR3 has 15 amino acids. Germline V gives CDR1 LNHNV, CDR2 YYDKDF (reference sequence). Unmatched junction bases numbered 5, after V lost 0 bases and J lost 4 bases. The CDR3 DNA reads TGTGCCACCAGCAGAGAGGCAGGGGGAGGCACTGAAGCTTTCTTT. Translation gives CATSREAGGGTEAFF.

The chain links TRBV15 to TRBJ2-5; TRBD1 agrees at 10 bases. The junction had 5 bases not matched to a gene; V was cut back by 3 bases and J by 4 bases. This CDR3 has 15 amino acids. Germline-derived CDR1 and CDR2 are LNHNV and YYDKDF (reference sequence). The CDR3 bases are TGTGCCACCAGCAGTGCCGGACAGGGGGGAGAGACCCAGTACTTC. The encoded protein is CATSSAGQGGETQYF.

Regarding this clone: An end of the junction does not agree with germline; a read error may underlie this. The rearrangement uses TRBV7-2 and TRBJ2-2; D gene unclear. The CDR3 has 12 residues. Germline CDR1 and CDR2: SGHTA and FQGNSA. The CDR3 loop reads CASSRPPGELFF. DNA of the CDR3: TGTGCCAGCAGCCGACCCCCCGGAGAGCTGTTTTTT.

The chain combines TRBV7-9 with TRBJ1-4; D not certain. CDR1 is SEHNR and CDR2 is FQNEAQ in the germline V gene (reference sequence). Trimming cost V 10 bases and J 5 bases, with 14 bases left between them. This CDR3 has 13 amino acids. The CDR3 loop is CAIRAASNEKLFF. DNA of the CDR3: TGTGCCATCCGGGCAGCCTCAAATGAAAAACTGTTTTTT. Full variable domain (rest looked up from reference TRBV7-9 and TRBJ1-4): DTGVSQNPRHKITKRGQNVTFRCDPISEHNRLYWYRQTLGQGPEFLTYFQNEAQLEKSRLLSDRFSAERPKGSFSTLEIQRTEQGDSAMYLCAIRAASNEKLFFGSGTQLSVL.

The rearrangement links TRBV6-1 to TRBJ2-3, with TRBD2 as a possible D gene (5 bases). The CDR3 is 13 amino acids. V lost 7 bases to trimming and J lost 3 bases, with 11 bases between them. Germline V gene data show CDR1 as MNHNS and CDR2 as SASEGT. CDR3 residues: CASTGLATDTQYF. CDR3 DNA: TGTGCCAGCACCGGACTGGCGACAGATACGCAGTATTTT.

This clone has a single count. This sequence joins TRBV2 and TRBJ2-7; 9 bases are shared with TRBD1. This CDR3 contains 13 residues. V shed 3 bases, J shed 6 bases, and the junction held 3 bases outside the gene matches. The germline V gene encodes CDR1 SNHLY and CDR2 FYNNEI. Written as DNA, the CDR3 is TGTGCCAGCAGTGAGGGACAGGGTGGCGAGCAGTACTTC. Translating gives CASSEGQGGEQYF.

The chain joins TRBV27 to TRBJ2-7; D is undetermined. Germline CDR1 and CDR2: MNHEY and SMNVEV (reference sequence). Trimming took off 1 base at V and 6 bases at J, with 13 bases between the two ends. The CDR3 length is 14 residues. The CDR3 loop is CASSLYRSPFEQYF. For the CDR3, the DNA is TGTGCCAGCAGTTTATACCGGTCGCCCTTCGAGCAGTACTTC.

The V and J genes are TRBV2 and TRBJ2-1, with 8 bases matching TRBD2. Germline CDR1 reads SNHLY; CDR2 reads FYNNEI. The CDR3 has 19 residues. V lost 5 bases and J lost 0; bases outside the gene matches: 15. The CDR3 bases are TGTGCCAGCAGTCCATTTAGCGGGAACGTGAAGAGCTCCTACAATGAGCAGTTCTTC. Protein product: CASSPFSGNVKSSYNEQFF.

The genes are TRBV4-3 and TRBJ2-7, with D unresolved. Germline CDR1 LGHNA, CDR2 YSLEER. The CDR3 is 15 amino acids. The germline V and J ends were trimmed by 2 bases and 3 bases, with 14 bases remaining between them. CDR3: CASSQYQADYYEQYF. The CDR3, as DNA: TGCGCCAGCAGCCAATACCAGGCAGATTACTACGAGCAGTACTTC.

In DNA form, the CDR3 reads TGTGCCAGCAGCTTAGACTCGGGGACAGGGGGTACCGGGGAGCTGTTTTTT. The encoded protein is CASSLDSGTGGTGELFF. The V and J genes are TRBV7-2 and TRBJ2-2, with TRBD1 matching over 11 bases. This CDR3 has 17 residues. With 1 base clipped from V and 5 bases from J, the junction kept 6 bases outside the gene matches. CDR1 and CDR2 from the germline V gene are SGHTA and FQGNSA.

V and J are TRBV12-5 and TRBJ2-2; D possibly matches TRBD1 or TRBD2 (6 bases each). The CDR3 totals 15 residues. Per germline, CDR1 LGHNT and CDR2 FRNRAP. V was clipped by 3 bases and J by 7 bases, with 15 bases between them. The CDR3 nucleotides are TGTGCTAGTGGTTTTTACACGGGGGCCGTCGGGGAGCTGTTTTTT. Translated, it gives CASGFYTGAVGELFF.

The chain is built from TRBV29-1 and TRBJ2-7; TRBD1 aligns across 7 bases. Germline V gives CDR1 SQVTM, CDR2 ANQGSEA. There are 15 residues in the CDR3. Unmatched junction bases numbered 13, after V lost 4 bases and J lost 4 bases. CDR3 region: CSVANRPGQKYEQYF. As DNA, the CDR3 is TGCAGCGTTGCTAATAGGCCGGGACAGAAGTACGAGCAGTACTTC.

J is TRBJ2-7 and V is TRBV9; 7 bases map to TRBD2. Losses at the gene ends were 0 bases for V and 2 bases for J; bases not matched to a gene: 11. This CDR3 region has 17 residues. Germline V gives CDR1 SGDLS, CDR2 YYNGEE. CDR3 nucleotide sequence: TGTGCCAGCAGCGTAGTCCCGGTGGCTAGCGGTACCTACGAGCAGTACTTC. Its translation: CASSVVPVASGTYEQYF.